Each of the 11 T cell receptor beta chains below was sequenced from the same sample in a study of cytomegalovirus exposure and HLA in healthy donors listed by TCRdb under 2017. Libraries came from the immunoSEQ multiplex PCR assay. The multiplex PCR relied on a mix of 60 forward primers for TCR Vbeta segments and 13 reverse primers for TCR Jbeta segments. Entries here come from immuneACCESS through TCRdb and include only in-frame sequences with V and J called. Some clones fail to appear in such tables; in the studies checked, an unresolved V gene covers under half of the shortfall, and the cause of the remainder is unknown. The sample table records around 88,000 clones; approximately 72% of these occur just once. In total, the top ten clones hold roughly 4.3% of the sample. The sequenced sample was PBMCs. Source of these receptors: a woman aged 40 to 50 in good health and CMV-seropositive.

This clone was recorded once. This chain joins TRBV6-1 and TRBJ1-5, with D tentatively TRBD1 (6 bases). Germline CDR1 reads MNHNS; CDR2 reads SASEGT. Trimming shortened V by 10 bases and J by 9 bases, and 19 bases separated the two germline ends. The CDR3 length is 13 residues. The CDR3 loop reads CATLSRGARPQHF. The CDR3 DNA reads TGTGCCACCTTGAGCAGGGGCGCACGGCCCCAGCATTTT.

Note on this clone: A junction boundary mismatches the germline segment, possibly from a read error. This CDR3 is CASSLDIASTDTQYF. CDR3 sequence (DNA): TGTGCTAGCAGCTTAGATATAGCTAGCACAGATACGCAGTATTTT. This chain uses TRBV7-7 with TRBJ2-3; no clear D. This CDR3 has 15 amino acids. The germline V gene has CDR1 SSHAT and CDR2 FNYEAQ (reference sequence).

The genes are TRBV5-1 and TRBJ2-7; 9 nucleotides line up with TRBD1. The V gene's germline CDR1 is SGHRS and CDR2 YFSETQ. Germline trimming cut 4 bases from V and 5 bases from J; bases unmatched to any gene: 7. The CDR3 spans 14 residues. The CDR3 region has the DNA TGCGCCAGCAGCCGTCGGGACAGGGCAGACGAGCAGTACTTC. It specifies CASSRRDRADEQYF.

The rearrangement links TRBV2 to TRBJ2-1; 15 bases align to TRBD2. The CDR3 is 15 residues long. The germline CDR1 and CDR2 sequences are SNHLY and FYNNEI. Germline trimming cut 6 bases from V and 4 bases from J; bases unmatched to any gene: 1. The DNA for the CDR3 is TGTGCCAGCAGGGGACTAGCGGGAGGATACAATGAGCAGTTCTTC. This codes for CASRGLAGGYNEQFF.

V is TRBV5-6 and J is TRBJ2-7, with TRBD2 matching over 10 bases. V shed 4 bases and J 5 bases; nucleotides not matched to a gene: 9. There are 15 residues in the CDR3. Germline assignment: CDR1 SGHDT and CDR2 YYEEEE. This chain's CDR3 is CASSPGSSGSHEQYF. The CDR3 nucleotides read TGTGCCAGCAGCCCAGGTTCTAGCGGGAGCCACGAGCAGTACTTC.

The DNA for the CDR3 is TGCGCCAGCAGCTTGGATTGGGGGGGTCTGACTGAAGCTTTCTTT. This codes for CASSLDWGGLTEAFF. The chain employs TRBV5-1 and TRBJ1-1; D possibly corresponds to TRBD1 (5 bases). CDR3 length equals 15 residues. Trimming took off 0 bases at V and 5 bases at J, with 14 bases between the two ends. Per germline, CDR1 SGHRS and CDR2 YFSETQ. Using reference TRBV5-1 and TRBJ1-1 for the parts outside the CDR3, the full variable domain is KAGVTQTPRYLIKTRGQQVTLSCSPISGHRSVSWYQQTPGQGLQFLFEYFSETQRNKGNFPGRFSGRQFSNSRSEMNVSTLELGDSALYLCASSLDWGGLTEAFFGQGTRLTVV.

The J gene is TRBJ2-5, the V gene TRBV5-1; unclear D gene. CDR1 and CDR2 (germline): SGHRS, YFSETQ. With 0 bases removed from V and 4 bases from J, the gap between germline ends came to 13 bases. The CDR3 sequence is 15 residues long. The CDR3 is CASSLAGLQTETQYF. In nucleotides, the CDR3 is TGCGCCAGCAGCTTGGCCGGTCTGCAAACAGAGACCCAGTACTTC.

This clone was seen only a few times. This chain links TRBV28 with TRBJ1-5; 9 bases match TRBD1. The length of the CDR3 is 17 residues. The V gene's germline CDR1 is MDHEN and CDR2 SYDVKM. V lost 5 bases, J lost 2 bases, and 10 bases stayed unmatched. The CDR3 DNA sequence: TGTGCCAGCAGTAGACCGGACAGGGGTTTAGGCAATCAGCCCCAGCATTTT. Encoded protein: CASSRPDRGLGNQPQHF.

V gene TRBV10-2 combines with J gene TRBJ2-7; tentatively, D is TRBD1 (6 bases). CDR1 WSHSY and CDR2 SAAADI come from the germline V gene. V was trimmed by 2 bases and J by 4 bases, leaving 9 bases between them. The CDR3 runs 13 residues. CDR3 sequence (DNA): TGCGCCAGCAGTGAGCAGGGGACGTACGAGCAGTACTTC. This codes for CASSEQGTYEQYF.

There are a few counts of this clone. J is TRBJ1-4 and V is TRBV18; a weak D match, TRBD1 (6 bases). CDR3 length equals 14 residues. V was clipped by 2 bases and J by 8 bases, with 12 bases between them. CDR1 and CDR2 (germline): KGHSH, LQKENI. The CDR3 here is CASSPSGASEKLFF. The CDR3, as DNA: TGTGCCAGCTCACCATCAGGGGCAAGCGAAAAACTGTTTTTT.

The chain couples TRBV29-1 to TRBJ2-3, with 8 bases fitting TRBD1. The ends lost 4 bases at V and 3 bases at J; junction bases unmatched: 3. The germline gives CDR1 SQVTM, CDR2 ANQGSEA. The CDR3 length is 13 residues. The CDR3 sequence is CSVADRGTDTQYF. CDR3 sequence (DNA): TGCAGCGTTGCTGACAGGGGAACAGATACGCAGTATTTT.